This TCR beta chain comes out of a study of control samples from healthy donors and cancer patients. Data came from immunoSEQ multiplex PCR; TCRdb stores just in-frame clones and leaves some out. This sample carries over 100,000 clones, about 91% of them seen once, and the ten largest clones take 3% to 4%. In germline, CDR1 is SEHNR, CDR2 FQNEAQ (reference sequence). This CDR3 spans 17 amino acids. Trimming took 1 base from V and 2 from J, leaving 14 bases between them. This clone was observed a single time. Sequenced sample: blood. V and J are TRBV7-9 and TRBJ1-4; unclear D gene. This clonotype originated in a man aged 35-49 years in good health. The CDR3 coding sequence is TGTGCCAGCAGCTTAGTAGGCGGTACGGGGACTAATGAAAAACTGTTTTTT. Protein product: CASSLVGGTGTNEKLFF.